The T cell receptor (beta chain) described here comes from a study of blood T cell repertoires in COVID-19. Original processing methods: Cell counts per sample came from amplifying reference gene primers. The method was immunoSEQ multiplex PCR; TCRdb's version includes in-frame clones alone and lacks a portion of them. For V, J and clone size, that table is used; D and trimming come from the DNA. The table includes more than 85,000 clones, about 85% detected once. In germline, CDR1 is SGHNT, CDR2 YYREEE (reference sequence). The V gene end was trimmed by 0 bases and the J gene end by 1 base; junction bases not matched to a gene: 1. The CDR3 spans 15 residues.

V is TRBV5-4 and J is TRBJ2-7, with 10 bases that match TRBD2. The sample taken for sequencing was peripheral blood. This receptor was identified in a human donor in a cohort sampled during active COVID-19. DNA for the CDR3: TGTGCCAGCAGCTTGGTAGCGGGAGGATCCTACGAGCAGTACTTC. It translates to CASSLVAGGSYEQYF.